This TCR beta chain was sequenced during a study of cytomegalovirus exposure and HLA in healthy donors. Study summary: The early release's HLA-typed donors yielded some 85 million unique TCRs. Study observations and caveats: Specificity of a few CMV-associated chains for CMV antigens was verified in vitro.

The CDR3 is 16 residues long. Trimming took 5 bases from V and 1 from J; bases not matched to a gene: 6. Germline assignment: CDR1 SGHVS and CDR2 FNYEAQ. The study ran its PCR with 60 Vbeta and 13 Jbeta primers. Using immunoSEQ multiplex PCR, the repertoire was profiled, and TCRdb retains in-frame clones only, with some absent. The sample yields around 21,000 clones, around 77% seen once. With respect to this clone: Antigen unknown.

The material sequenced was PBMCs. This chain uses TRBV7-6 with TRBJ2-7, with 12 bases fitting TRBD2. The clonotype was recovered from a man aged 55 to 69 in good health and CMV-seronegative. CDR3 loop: CASSPQLAGGSYEQYF. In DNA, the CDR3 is TGTGCCAGCAGCCCCCAACTAGCGGGGGGTTCCTACGAGCAGTACTTC. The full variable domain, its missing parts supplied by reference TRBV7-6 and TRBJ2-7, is GAGVSQSPRYKVTKRGQDVALRCDPISGHVSLYWYRQALGQGPEFLTYFNYEAQQDKSGLPNDRFSAERPEGSISTLTIQRTEQRDSAMYRCASSPQLAGGSYEQYFGPGTRLTVT.